The next 28 T cell receptor beta chains were all read from a single sample in a study of T-cell reconstitution after alpha-beta-depleted transplantation in children. Using unique molecular identifiers, the investigators prepared the TCRbeta library. TCRdb re-called the PCR reads through MiXCR, storing one row per CDR3 protein. The table records hundreds of thousands of distinct CDR3 sequences, more than 9% of them present only once. Source: PBMCs from the stem cell graft donor, taken from the stem cell graft. Receptors were obtained from a human donor who donated a stem cell graft to a child with SCID.

This clonotype was seen ten or more times. This chain links TRBV10-3 with TRBJ2-1; TRBD2 might be the D (6 bases). The germline CDR1 and CDR2 sequences are ENHRY and SYGVKD. The CDR3 consists of 14 residues. The V end was cut by 8 bases, the J end by 4 bases, with 15 bases between. The CDR3 DNA sequence: TGTGCCATCCACCCAAGCGGGCAGTACAATGAGCAGTTCTTC. The encoded protein is CAIHPSGQYNEQFF.

The rearrangement joins TRBV20-1 to TRBJ2-6, with a weak D call TRBD1 (6 bases). The CDR3 spans 16 residues. Germline CDR1 and CDR2: DFQATT and SNEGSKA (reference sequence). V was trimmed by 6 bases and J by 2 bases, leaving 17 bases between them. The CDR3 DNA reads TGCAGTGCCATGGCGGCAGGGGTTGCTGGGGCCAACGTCCTGACTTTC. This sequence encodes CSAMAAGVAGANVLTF.

This clonotype has a handful of counts. J is TRBJ2-2 and V is TRBV5-1; D remains unclear. CDR3 length: 15 amino acids. Germline CDR1 and CDR2: SGHRS and YFSETQ. V was pared by 0 bases and J by 2 bases, with 8 bases between. CDR3 DNA sequence: TGCGCCAGCAGCTTGGGAGCTTATAACACCGGGGAGCTGTTTTTT. It encodes CASSLGAYNTGELFF.

This chain joins TRBV6-1 and TRBJ2-1; 8 nucleotides line up with TRBD1. From germline, CDR1 is MNHNS and CDR2 SASEGT. There are 16 residues in the CDR3. The trim removed 6 bases at V and 4 bases at J, leaving 11 bases unmatched. CDR3 region: CASRVPGQDPYNEQFF. The CDR3 DNA sequence: TGTGCCAGCAGAGTCCCGGGACAGGATCCTTACAATGAGCAGTTCTTC.

The chain links TRBV7-9 to TRBJ2-7; 8 bases align to TRBD1. Unmatched junction bases numbered 5, after V lost 4 bases and J lost 12 bases. The CDR3 is made up of 11 amino acids. CDR1 is SEHNR, CDR2 FQNEAQ, per germline (reference sequence). CDR3 sequence (DNA): TGTGCCAGCAGCTCGACAGGGGTTTGGTACTTC. It codes for CASSSTGVWYF. The variable domain in full, completed from reference TRBV7-9 and TRBJ2-7, reads DTGVSQNPRHKITKRGQNVTFRCDPISEHNRLYWYRQTLGQGPEFLTYFQNEAQLEKSRLLSDRFSAERPKGSFSTLEIQRTEQGDSAMYLCASSSTGVWYFGPGTRLTVT.

The genes are TRBV5-1 and TRBJ1-4; D perhaps matches TRBD1 (5 bases). Germline CDR1 reads SGHRS; CDR2 reads YFSETQ. The CDR3 is made up of 17 amino acids. V gave up 5 bases and J gave up 1 base, with 18 bases separating them. The DNA for the CDR3 is TGCGCCAGCAGTCCCCGGGGAGGGGAAAGAACTAATGAAAAACTGTTTTTT. This sequence encodes CASSPRGGERTNEKLFF.

This clonotype was recorded a few times. The chain is built from TRBV5-1 and TRBJ2-7; the D gene is possibly TRBD1 (6 bases). The CDR3 contains 18 residues. Germline V gene lookup returns CDR1 SGHRS and CDR2 YFSETQ. Deletions cut 5 bases from V and 0 bases from J, with 24 bases between. The chain's CDR3 is CASRPSNPDRPYSYEQYF. The CDR3 DNA is TGCGCCAGCAGACCTTCTAATCCCGACAGGCCCTACTCCTACGAGCAGTACTTC.

This clonotype was observed a few times. The chain uses TRBV27 and TRBJ2-5; D may be TRBD2 (7 bases). The CDR3 totals 15 residues. Germline CDR1 and CDR2: MNHEY and SMNVEV (reference sequence). Trimming took off 7 bases at V and 5 bases at J, with 20 bases between the two ends. The CDR3 nucleotides are TGTGCCAGCACTACCGGGCCGGGGGGCTGGGAGACCCAGTACTTC. This codes for CASTTGPGGWETQYF.

This clonotype turned up a few times. The chain joins TRBV29-1 to TRBJ2-1; 13 nucleotides align to TRBD2. The CDR3 spans 17 residues. CDR1 is SQVTM, CDR2 ANQGSEA, per germline. V trimming: 2 bases; J trimming: 6 bases; junction bases outside the gene matches: 10. The chain's CDR3 is CSVEKLAGGLYGNEQFF. The CDR3 coding sequence is TGCAGCGTTGAAAAACTAGCGGGGGGGCTATATGGCAATGAGCAGTTCTTC.

This clonotype appeared a few times. The chain is built from TRBV10-3 and TRBJ2-3; no clear D. The CDR3 has 13 amino acids. Trimming removed 6 bases at V and 0 bases at J, with 7 bases between. In germline, CDR1 is ENHRY, CDR2 SYGVKD. The DNA for the CDR3 is TGTGCCATCAGCCCTCCTAGCACAGATACGCAGTATTTT. It translates to CAISPPSTDTQYF.

This clonotype was picked up a small number of times. The gene calls are TRBV11-2 and TRBJ2-3, with D uncertain. Germline V gene lookup returns CDR1 SGHAT and CDR2 FQNNGV. The V end was cut by 4 bases, the J end by 0 bases, with 5 bases between. CDR3 length: 13 residues. The CDR3 nucleotides read TGTGCCAGCAGCTACACTAGCACAGATACGCAGTATTTT. Translated, it gives CASSYTSTDTQYF.

This clonotype turned up a few times. The V and J genes are TRBV11-3 and TRBJ2-2, with 8 positions matching TRBD1. V lost 4 bases and J lost 4; bases outside the gene matches: 8. The CDR3 length is 16 residues. Germline CDR1 reads SGHNT; CDR2 reads YENEEA. CDR3 residues: CASSSGGRGPTGELFF. The DNA of the CDR3 is TGTGCCAGCAGCTCAGGGGGCAGGGGGCCCACCGGGGAGCTGTTTTTT. The complete variable domain, with remaining parts taken from reference TRBV11-3 and TRBJ2-2, reads EAGVVQSPRYKIIEKKQPVAFWCNPISGHNTLYWYLQNLGQGPELLIRYENEEAVDDSQLPKDRFSAERLKGVDSTLKIQPAELGDSAVYLCASSSGGRGPTGELFFGEGSRLTVL.

The chain joins TRBV6-4 to TRBJ2-1, with 12 bases that match TRBD2. The J segment lost 3 bases and the V segment lost 4 bases, leaving 7 bases of the junction unmatched. The V gene's germline CDR1 is MRHNA and CDR2 SNTAGT. This CDR3 has 17 amino acids. This CDR3 is CASSVSSGGAGYNEQFF. The DNA of the CDR3 is TGTGCCAGCAGTGTTTCTAGCGGGGGGGCCGGCTACAATGAGCAGTTCTTC.

This clonotype was picked up many times. The CDR3: CASISAGNTGELFF. In DNA, the CDR3 is TGTGCCAGTATCTCAGCCGGGAACACCGGGGAGCTGTTTTTT. The V call is TRBV19, the J call TRBJ2-2; the D is unclear. The germline V gene has CDR1 LNHDA and CDR2 SQIVND (reference sequence). The V end was cut by 7 bases, the J end by 1 base, with 10 bases between. CDR3 size: 14 residues.

This clonotype was observed a few times. This rearrangement joins TRBV7-9 to TRBJ2-5; tentatively, D is TRBD1 (6 bases). The CDR3 has 15 residues. Between the trimmed V and J ends, which lost 5 bases and 5 bases, there was a span of 18 bases. Germline CDR1 SEHNR, CDR2 FQNEAQ (reference sequence). As DNA, the CDR3 is TGTGCCAGCAGCCCTGGGACATCGCTGGGGGAGACCCAGTACTTC. It yields the protein CASSPGTSLGETQYF.

In its sample, this clonotype was seen many times. The V and J genes are TRBV20-1 and TRBJ2-3; maybe TRBD1 (5 bases). V shed 0 bases and J shed 3 bases, with 10 bases lying between them. Germline V gene sequence: CDR1 DFQATT, CDR2 SNEGSKA (reference sequence). This CDR3 is 14 amino acids long. This CDR3 reads CSAREGLFTDTQYF. The CDR3, as DNA: TGCAGTGCTAGAGAGGGGCTTTTTACAGATACGCAGTATTTT.

This chain links TRBV9 with TRBJ2-7, with 7 bases that match TRBD2. Germline CDR1 reads SGDLS; CDR2 reads YYNGEE. The CDR3 contains 15 residues. With 0 bases clipped from V and 2 bases from J, the junction kept 5 bases outside the gene matches. The CDR3 here is CASSVGGTMTYEQYF. CDR3 nucleotide sequence: TGTGCCAGCAGCGTAGGTGGGACTATGACCTACGAGCAGTACTTC.

The chain employs TRBV6-5 and TRBJ1-5, with a tentative D call TRBD1 (5 bases). In germline, CDR1 is MNHEY, CDR2 SVGAGI. V shed 4 bases and J shed 1 base, with 8 bases lying between them. The CDR3 extends over 14 amino acids. CDR3 sequence (DNA): TGTGCCAGCAGTTCAGGGAAGAGCAATCAGCCCCAGCATTTT. This codes for CASSSGKSNQPQHF.

This sequence joins TRBV6-2 or TRBV6-3 and TRBJ1-5; D unclear. Trimming pared 1 base from V and 4 bases from J, leaving 17 bases between. CDR1 is MNHEY and CDR2 is SVGEGT in the germline V gene. The CDR3 extends over 17 amino acids. The CDR3, as DNA: TGTGCCAGCAGTTACTGGTCGTTGACACGGATTAATCAGCCCCAGCATTTT. Amino acid sequence: CASSYWSLTRINQPQHF.

There are a few counts of this clonotype. This rearrangement joins TRBV5-1 to TRBJ1-1, with no clear D. Trimming left V 3 bases short and J 0 bases short, with 12 bases between. The CDR3 has 15 amino acids. Germline V gives CDR1 SGHRS, CDR2 YFSETQ. CDR3 DNA: TGCGCCAGCAGCTGGACGGACGGTCTGAACACTGAAGCTTTCTTT. This codes for CASSWTDGLNTEAFF.

DNA for the CDR3: TGCAGCGTCCTTTCGGGGAGCACCTACGAGCAGTACTTC. It specifies CSVLSGSTYEQYF. This sequence joins TRBV29-1 and TRBJ2-7, with D perhaps matching TRBD2 (5 bases). From germline, CDR1 is SQVTM and CDR2 ANQGSEA. V dropped 6 bases and J dropped 2 bases, with 14 bases sitting between them. This CDR3 is 13 amino acids long.

The chain combines TRBV2 with TRBJ2-3, with TRBD2 identical over 13 bases. CDR1 is SNHLY and CDR2 is FYNNEI in the germline V gene. The CDR3 extends over 15 amino acids. V lost 6 bases and J lost 4; bases outside the gene matches: 4. Written as DNA, the CDR3 is TGTGCCAGCAGACTAGCGGGGGGGCAGGCAGATACGCAGTATTTT. Amino acid sequence: CASRLAGGQADTQYF.

This clonotype showed up many times. The rearrangement uses TRBV29-1 and TRBJ2-2; 9 positions agree with TRBD1. With 2 bases clipped from V and 4 bases from J, the junction kept 14 bases outside the gene matches. CDR1 is SQVTM, CDR2 ANQGSEA, per germline. This CDR3 is built from 18 residues. The CDR3 reads CSVESRGSGTGRTGELFF. Written as DNA, the CDR3 is TGCAGCGTTGAATCCCGCGGCTCCGGGACAGGGCGCACCGGGGAGCTGTTTTTT.

Only a few counts were recorded for this clonotype. The rearrangement joins TRBV4-2 to TRBJ2-1; D tentatively fits TRBD1 or TRBD2 (7 bases each). The germline CDR1 and CDR2 sequences are LGHNA and YNFKEQ. V was trimmed by 0 bases and J by 5 bases, leaving 14 bases between them. CDR3 length: 16 amino acids. The CDR3 bases are TGTGCCAGCAGCCAAGATGGCAGGGGGGGGGACAATGAGCAGTTCTTC. Protein: CASSQDGRGGDNEQFF.

This clonotype has a handful of counts. V is TRBV5-1 and J is TRBJ2-7, with D hard to call. Germline V gene lookup returns CDR1 SGHRS and CDR2 YFSETQ. Trimming left V 0 bases short and J 2 bases short, with 12 bases between. This CDR3 is built from 15 residues. CDR3 coding DNA: TGCGCCAGCAGCTTGGGACACTCCTTAACCTACGAGCAGTACTTC. Protein product: CASSLGHSLTYEQYF.

The chain joins TRBV24-1 to TRBJ2-1, with D unclear. The germline CDR1 and CDR2 sequences are KGHDR and SFDVKD. The CDR3 sequence is 15 residues long. The ends were cut back, 0 bases at V and 8 bases at J, with 13 bases in the middle. The CDR3 is CATSDLQPGVDEQFF. CDR3 DNA: TGTGCCACCAGTGATTTGCAACCCGGCGTCGATGAGCAGTTCTTC.

The V call is TRBV9, the J call TRBJ2-5; 8 nucleotides line up with TRBD2. V lost 1 base and J lost 3; bases outside the gene matches: 5. Germline V CDR1 and CDR2: SGDLS, YYNGEE. The CDR3 sequence is 15 residues long. In nucleotides, the CDR3 is TGTGCCAGCAGCGTAATCGGAGCGGGGGAAGAGACCCAGTACTTC. This gives the protein CASSVIGAGEETQYF.

This chain links TRBV6-2 or TRBV6-3 with TRBJ2-7; D call uncertain. Per the germline V gene, CDR1 is MNHEY and CDR2 is SVGEGT. This CDR3 has 12 amino acids. Trimming pared 2 bases from V and 4 bases from J, leaving 6 bases between. This CDR3 reads CASSYVSYEQYF. CDR3 DNA sequence: TGTGCCAGCAGTTACGTGTCTTACGAGCAGTACTTC.